The sequence of this T cell receptor beta chain was determined in a study of response to subunit inactivated influenza vaccine. Overall study results and limits: Few new T cells, the authors suggested, are recruited by each seasonal influenza vaccination.

Each CDR3 protein gets one entry after TCRdb re-called the RT-PCR reads with MiXCR. This table holds 650,000 to 800,000 distinct CDR3 sequences, roughly 14% found once. Trimming took off 6 bases at V and 4 bases at J, with 17 bases between the two ends. The CDR3 has 15 residues. Germline assignment: CDR1 KGHDR and CDR2 SFDVKD. Concerning this clonotype: Its antigen is not identified.

The receptor was isolated from a man between 50 and 59 years old who received an inactivated influenza vaccine. This sequence joins TRBV24-1 and TRBJ2-5; D is perhaps TRBD2 (5 bases). This sample comprised PBMCs from blood, obtained approximately 15 days before vaccination. CDR3 coding DNA: TGTGCCACCAGTCAGGCCAGCGGAGGACCAGAGACCCAGTACTTC. Translation: CATSQASGGPETQYF.